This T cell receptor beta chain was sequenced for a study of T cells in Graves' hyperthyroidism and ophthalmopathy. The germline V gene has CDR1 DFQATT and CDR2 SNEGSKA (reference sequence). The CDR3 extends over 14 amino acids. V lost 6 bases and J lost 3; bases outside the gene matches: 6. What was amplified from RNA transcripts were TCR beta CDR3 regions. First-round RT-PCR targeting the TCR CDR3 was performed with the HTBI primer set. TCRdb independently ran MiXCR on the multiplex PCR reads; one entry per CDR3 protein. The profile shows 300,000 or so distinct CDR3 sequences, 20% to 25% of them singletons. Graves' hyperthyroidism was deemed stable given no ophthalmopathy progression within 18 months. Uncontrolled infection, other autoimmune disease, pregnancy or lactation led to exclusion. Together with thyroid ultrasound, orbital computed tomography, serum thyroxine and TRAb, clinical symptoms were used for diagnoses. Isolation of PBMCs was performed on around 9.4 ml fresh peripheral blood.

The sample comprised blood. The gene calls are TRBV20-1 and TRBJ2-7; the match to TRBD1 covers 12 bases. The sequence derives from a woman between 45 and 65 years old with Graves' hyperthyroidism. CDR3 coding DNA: TGCAGTGCGCACGGGACAGGGGGCATCTACGAGCAGTACTTC. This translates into CSAHGTGGIYEQYF.